These T cell receptor beta chains were read from a single sample in a study of T-cell memory formation after mild COVID-19. In TCRdb, the 5' RACE reads were re-called with MiXCR into one record per CDR3 protein. This table has about 440,000 distinct CDR3 sequences, 15% to 25% appearing once. The sequenced material came from PBMCs or a T cell subset sorted from them (not recorded which). The receptors were gathered from an adult woman who had mild COVID-19 (a few samples of this study predate the infection). Cell type and time point are not known. Each CDR3 is given with its conserved first and last residue. A D gene is named only where the DNA matches it firmly. Size is omitted from some rows. Given values are once, few, many or a class for expanded clones.

TGTGCCAGCAGTTTAAAGTTACCGAACACTGAAGCTTTCTTT	CASSLKLPNTEAFF	TRBJ1-1	NA	TRBV27	14	NA
TGCAGTGCTACCGGGACAGGGACCGAGCAGTTCTTC	CSATGTGTEQFF	TRBJ2-1	TRBD1	TRBV20-1	12	few
TGTGCCAGCAGCCATCAGTGGGAGACCCAGTACTTC	CASSHQWETQYF	TRBJ2-5	NA	TRBV7-2	12	NA
TGTGCCAGCAGCCGACGACAGGGGGTTTACACCGGGGAGCTGTTTTTT	CASSRRQGVYTGELFF	TRBJ2-2	TRBD1	TRBV6-5	16	once
TGTGCCAGCAAAAACAGGGGTCTCTATGGCTACACCTTC	CASKNRGLYGYTF	TRBJ1-2	TRBD1	TRBV12-3/TRBV12-4	13	few
TGTGCCAGCTCACCACCGACGGTCACAGATACGCAGTATTTT	CASSPPTVTDTQYF	TRBJ2-3	NA	TRBV18	14	NA
TGCGCCAGCAGCTTGGCCGGACAGAATAGAGCTTTCTTT	CASSLAGQNRAFF	TRBJ1-1	NA	TRBV5-1	13	few
TGTGCCAGCAGCAAACCGGGACAGGGGGGGATGGCTGGAAACACCATATATTTT	CASSKPGQGGMAGNTIYF	TRBJ1-3	TRBD1	TRBV7-9	18	NA
TGTGCCAGCAGCAAAGAAAAGAGAGCAGAACTTAGCGAGACCCAGTACTTC	CASSKEKRAELSETQYF	TRBJ2-5	NA	TRBV21-1	17	few
TGCAGCGCTGGACAGGGGAGCACTGAAGCTTTCTTT	CSAGQGSTEAFF	TRBJ1-1	TRBD1	TRBV29-1	12	few
TGCAGTGTGGGTAGAACCGCAACTAGCGGGAGGTCCCGTAATGAGCAGTTCTTC	CSVGRTATSGRSRNEQFF	TRBJ2-1	TRBD2	TRBV20-1	18	NA
TGTGCCAGCAGCTTATTTTACGGGGAAGAGACCCAGTACTTC	CASSLFYGEETQYF	TRBJ2-5	NA	TRBV7-8	14	few
TGCAGTGCTAGAGTCCGACTCCCCAGCTCCTACAATGAGCAGTTCTTC	CSARVRLPSSYNEQFF	TRBJ2-1	NA	TRBV20-1	16	few
TGTGCCAGCAGCTTCTTAGGGGTCGACACTGAAGCTTTCTTT	CASSFLGVDTEAFF	TRBJ1-1	NA	TRBV7-8	14	NA
TGTGCCAGCACGCAAGGCGGCCGGCGGGGCACAGATACGCAGTATTTT	CASTQGGRRGTDTQYF	TRBJ2-3	NA	TRBV25-1	16	NA
TGTGCCAGCAGCTCAGGCTCCGGGACAGGGGATTCACCCCTCCACTTT	CASSSGSGTGDSPLHF	TRBJ1-6	TRBD1	TRBV7-9	16	few
TGTGCCACCAGTGATCCGGCGGGAGTGGCAGATACGCAGTATTTT	CATSDPAGVADTQYF	TRBJ2-3	TRBD2	TRBV24-1	15	NA
TGTGCCAGCAGCGTACACCAGGGGGAGACTAATGAAAAACTGTTTTTT	CASSVHQGETNEKLFF	TRBJ1-4	TRBD1	TRBV9	16	few
TGTGCCAGCAGCCGTCGACAGGGGGACACCGGGGAGCTGTTTTTT	CASSRRQGDTGELFF	TRBJ2-2	TRBD1	TRBV14	15	few
TGTGCCAGCAGCCAAGAGGGGGACCACAACTCTGGGGCCAACGTCCTGACTTTC	CASSQEGDHNSGANVLTF	TRBJ2-6	NA	TRBV3-1	18	few
TGTGCCAGCTCACAGCGGGAAGGAAGAGAGACCCAGTACTTC	CASSQREGRETQYF	TRBJ2-5	TRBD2	TRBV18	14	NA
TGCGCCAGCAGCGACACCGGGGACACAGAAGCTTTCTTT	CASSDTGDTEAFF	TRBJ1-1	NA	TRBV5-1	13	NA
TGTGCCACCAGCAGAGGGCACGAGGCGGAGACCCAGTACTTC	CATSRGHEAETQYF	TRBJ2-5	NA	TRBV15	14	NA
TGTGCCAGCAGCTCCCTAGCGGGAGGGCACGAGCAGTACTTC	CASSSLAGGHEQYF	TRBJ2-7	TRBD2	TRBV7-2	14	NA
TGTGCCAGCAGTTTGACCGGGGAAGGTGAAAAACTGTTTTTT	CASSLTGEGEKLFF	TRBJ1-4	NA	TRBV28	14	NA
TGTGCCAGCAGTCGGGACCTCACTGAAGCTTTCTTT	CASSRDLTEAFF	TRBJ1-1	NA	TRBV6-5	12	NA
TGCGCCAGCAGCTCACAGGGGGCCGTGGATGGCTACACCTTC	CASSSQGAVDGYTF	TRBJ1-2	TRBD1	TRBV5-1	14	few
TGTGCCAGCTCACCCCGTCGGGAGGGCGAGCAGTACTTC	CASSPRREGEQYF	TRBJ2-7	TRBD2	TRBV18	13	NA
TGCAGTGCTAATCGGGGCACCGGGGAGCTGTTTTTT	CSANRGTGELFF	TRBJ2-2	NA	TRBV20-1	12	few
TGCGCCAGCAGCGACCGGGACAGGGGCTACGAGCAGTACTTC	CASSDRDRGYEQYF	TRBJ2-7	TRBD1	TRBV5-1	14	many
TGTGCCAGTAGTATTAGGGCTAGCCTAGCAGATACGCAGTATTTT	CASSIRASLADTQYF	TRBJ2-3	NA	TRBV19	15	many
TGTGCCAGCAGTTTCCCCTCGCTAGCGGGAGAAAGCGAGCAGTACTTC	CASSFPSLAGESEQYF	TRBJ2-7	TRBD2	TRBV28	16	NA
TGTGCCAGCAGCTCCGACAGTGGACTAGCGGGGATCGGTGGTAACCATGAGCAGTTCTTC	CASSSDSGLAGIGGNHEQFF	TRBJ2-1	TRBD2	TRBV7-2	20	many
TGTGCCAGCAGCCAAGAGGGAAGCCGCACAGATACGCAGTATTTT	CASSQEGSRTDTQYF	TRBJ2-3	NA	TRBV4-2	15	NA
TGTGCCAGCAGTTCCTTAGGACAGAGGGACACTGAAGCTTTCTTT	CASSSLGQRDTEAFF	TRBJ1-1	NA	TRBV6-6	15	NA
TGCGCCAGCAGCCAATTCTGGGGTGTTAATCAGCCCCAGCATTTT	CASSQFWGVNQPQHF	TRBJ1-5	NA	TRBV4-1	15	few
TGTGCCAGCAGCTTGCAGTATAGCAATCAGCCCCAGCATTTT	CASSLQYSNQPQHF	TRBJ1-5	NA	TRBV7-2	14	few
TGTGCCATCAGCGAGGGCCCCGGGGCTAACTATGGCTACACCTTC	CAISEGPGANYGYTF	TRBJ1-2	NA	TRBV10-3	15	NA
TGTGCCAGCAGGGGAGAGACCGGGGAGCTGTTTTTT	CASRGETGELFF	TRBJ2-2	NA	TRBV27	12	few
TGTGCCACCAGTCTCGGAAGTTACAATGAGCAGTTCTTC	CATSLGSYNEQFF	TRBJ2-1	NA	TRBV24-1	13	NA
TGTGCCAGCAGCGATCCCAAGGCGGGGGTCGAGACCCAGTACTTC	CASSDPKAGVETQYF	TRBJ2-5	TRBD2	TRBV9	15	once
TGTGCCAGCAGCCAATCCCGGGAAGGTGGTAGAGATACGCAGTATTTT	CASSQSREGGRDTQYF	TRBJ2-3	NA	TRBV4-2	16	few
TGTGCCAGCAGCTTGGTGGAGGGCTCCAACGAGCAGTACTTC	CASSLVEGSNEQYF	TRBJ2-7	NA	TRBV5-5	14	few
TGTGCCAGCAGTTCGTCCTGGGAGACCCAGTACTTC	CASSSSWETQYF	TRBJ2-5	NA	TRBV6-6	12	few
TGTGCCAGCAGGGGAATGGGCGGGAGGGGGTACAATGAGCAGTTCTTC	CASRGMGGRGYNEQFF	TRBJ2-1	TRBD2	TRBV28	16	many
TGTGCCAGTAGTATTTTCCTCGGCGTCACTGAAGCTTTCTTT	CASSIFLGVTEAFF	TRBJ1-1	NA	TRBV19	14	NA
TGTGCCAGCAGCGGGCGACAGGGGGCTACAGATACGCAGTATTTT	CASSGRQGATDTQYF	TRBJ2-3	TRBD1	TRBV9	15	NA
TGCAGTGCTCGCCAGACAGCACAAGAGACCCAGTACTTC	CSARQTAQETQYF	TRBJ2-5	NA	TRBV20-1	13	NA
TGTGCCAGCTCACCTTTCGGCCCTATGAGGGTACCAGATACGCAGTATTTT	CASSPFGPMRVPDTQYF	TRBJ2-3	NA	TRBV18	17	NA
TGTGCCAGCAGTCCCCAGGGGGCGGGTGCAGATACGCAGTATTTT	CASSPQGAGADTQYF	TRBJ2-3	TRBD1	TRBV12-3/TRBV12-4	15	few
TGCAGCGTTGAAGATCTTAGGGTCTGGGGCGGCACTGAAGCTTTCTTT	CSVEDLRVWGGTEAFF	TRBJ1-1	NA	TRBV29-1	16	NA
TGTGCCAGTAGCATCTCAGGGTTCCTGAGCAATCAGCCCCAGCATTTT	CASSISGFLSNQPQHF	TRBJ1-5	NA	TRBV19	16	NA
TGCGCCAGCATTTCAGCGGACTACAATGAGCAGTTCTTC	CASISADYNEQFF	TRBJ2-1	NA	TRBV23-1	13	NA
TGCGCCAGCAGCCGGGTCGGGGACTCTGGAAACACCATATATTTT	CASSRVGDSGNTIYF	TRBJ1-3	NA	TRBV5-1	15	NA